This T cell receptor beta chain was observed in a study of blood T cells in healthy people across ages. Study observations and caveats: The recorded TCR beta diversity per million T cells decreased in a roughly linear manner with age.

Sample-barcoded 5' priming and a J-beta primer mix drove a second PCR of roughly 7 to 11 cycles. Each CDR3 protein gets one entry after TCRdb re-called the 5' RACE reads with MiXCR. The sample consists of over a million distinct CDR3 sequences, less than 50% of them appearing once. CDR1 is ENHRY, CDR2 SYGVKD, per germline. The CDR3 is 15 residues long. Trimming shortened V by 8 bases and J by 0 bases, and 15 bases separated the two germline ends. For this clonotype: The antigen remains unidentified.

What was sequenced was blood. The receptor comes from a woman between 55 and 75 years old in good health. J is TRBJ2-3 and V is TRBV10-3, with D possibly being TRBD1 or TRBD2 (5 bases each). In DNA, the CDR3 is TGTGCCATCCTCGAGGGAACAGGCAGCACAGATACGCAGTATTTT. Translation: CAILEGTGSTDTQYF.